A single T cell receptor (beta chain) is shown here with its context. TCRdb passed the 5' RACE reads through MiXCR, listing each CDR3 protein once. The sample records fewer than 900,000 distinct CDR3 sequences, around 21% being singletons. These data belong to a study of identical twins. These sequences were also reported in another study, on T cells expressing NK-cell markers. As reported in that work: Seven of the eight sequenced donors were HCMV-seropositive; one was seronegative.

The TCR sequence derives from a woman aged 18 to 35 in good health. The specimen sequenced was PBMCs.

DNA of the CDR3: TGTGCCACCAGAGAGGCTTCGGAGAATGAGCAGTTCTTC. This gives the protein CATREASENEQFF. The genes are TRBV6-1 and TRBJ2-1; D is unresolved. Per the germline V gene, CDR1 is MNHNS and CDR2 is SASEGT. The CDR3 covers 13 residues. V was clipped by 10 bases and J by 7 bases, with 17 bases between them.